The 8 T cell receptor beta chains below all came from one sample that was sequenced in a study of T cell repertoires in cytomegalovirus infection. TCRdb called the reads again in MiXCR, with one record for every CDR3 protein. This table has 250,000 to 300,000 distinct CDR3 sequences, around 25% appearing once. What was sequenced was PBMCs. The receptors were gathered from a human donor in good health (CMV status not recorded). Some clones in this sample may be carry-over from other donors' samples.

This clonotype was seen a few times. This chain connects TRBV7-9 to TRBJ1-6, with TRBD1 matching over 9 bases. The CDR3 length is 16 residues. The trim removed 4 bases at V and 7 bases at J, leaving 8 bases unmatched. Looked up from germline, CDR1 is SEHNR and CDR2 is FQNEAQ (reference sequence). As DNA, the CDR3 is TGTGCCAGCAGCTCCTCGACAGGGGGATTCAATTCACCCCTCCACTTT. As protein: CASSSSTGGFNSPLHF.

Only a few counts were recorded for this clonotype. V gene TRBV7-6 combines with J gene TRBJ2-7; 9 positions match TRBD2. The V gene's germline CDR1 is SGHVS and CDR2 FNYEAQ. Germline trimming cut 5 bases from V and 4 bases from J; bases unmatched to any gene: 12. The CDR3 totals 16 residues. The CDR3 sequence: CASSLLKVAGEYEQYF. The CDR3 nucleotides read TGTGCCAGCAGCCTACTTAAAGTAGCGGGAGAGTACGAGCAGTACTTC.

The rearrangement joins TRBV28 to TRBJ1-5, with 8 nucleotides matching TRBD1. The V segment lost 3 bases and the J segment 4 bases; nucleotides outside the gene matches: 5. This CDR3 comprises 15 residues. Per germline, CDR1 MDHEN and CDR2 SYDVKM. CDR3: CASSLPQGANQPQHF. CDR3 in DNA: TGTGCCAGCAGTTTGCCGCAGGGGGCGAATCAGCCCCAGCATTTT.

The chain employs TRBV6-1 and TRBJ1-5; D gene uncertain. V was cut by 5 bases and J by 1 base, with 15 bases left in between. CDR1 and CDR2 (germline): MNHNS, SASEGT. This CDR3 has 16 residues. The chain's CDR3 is CASSTRRIASNQPQHF. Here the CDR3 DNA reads TGTGCCAGCAGTACACGAAGGATTGCAAGCAATCAGCCCCAGCATTTT.

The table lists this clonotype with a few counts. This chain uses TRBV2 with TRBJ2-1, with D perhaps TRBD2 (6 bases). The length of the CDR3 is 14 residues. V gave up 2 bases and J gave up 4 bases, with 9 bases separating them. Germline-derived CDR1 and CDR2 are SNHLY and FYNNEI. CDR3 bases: TGTGCCAGCAGTGAACTGGGACTTTACAATGAGCAGTTCTTC. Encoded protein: CASSELGLYNEQFF.

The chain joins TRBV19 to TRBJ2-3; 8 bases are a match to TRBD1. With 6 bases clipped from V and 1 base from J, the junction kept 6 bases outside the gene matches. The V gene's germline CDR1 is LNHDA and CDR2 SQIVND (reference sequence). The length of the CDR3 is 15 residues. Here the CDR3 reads CASRPTTGGTDTQYF. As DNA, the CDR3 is TGTGCCAGTAGACCAACGACAGGGGGCACAGATACGCAGTATTTT. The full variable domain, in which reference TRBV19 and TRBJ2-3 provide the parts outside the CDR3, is DGGITQSPKYLFRKEGQNVTLSCEQNLNHDAMYWYRQDPGQGLRLIYYSQIVNDFQKGDIAEGYSVSREKKESFPLTVTSAQKNPTAFYLCASRPTTGGTDTQYFGPGTRLTVL.

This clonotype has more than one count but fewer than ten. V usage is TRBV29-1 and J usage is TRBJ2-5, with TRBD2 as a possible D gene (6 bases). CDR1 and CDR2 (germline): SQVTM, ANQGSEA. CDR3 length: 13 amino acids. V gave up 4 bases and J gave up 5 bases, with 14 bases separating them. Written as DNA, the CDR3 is TGCAGCGTTGCTGAGCGGGCGATGGAGACCCAGTACTTC. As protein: CSVAERAMETQYF.

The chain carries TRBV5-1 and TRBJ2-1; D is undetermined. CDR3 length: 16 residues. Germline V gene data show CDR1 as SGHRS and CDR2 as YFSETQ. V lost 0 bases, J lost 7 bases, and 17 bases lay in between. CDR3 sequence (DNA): TGCGCCAGCAGCTTGGGTAGACCATACCCCGGGAATGAGCAGTTCTTC. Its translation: CASSLGRPYPGNEQFF.